This T cell receptor (beta chain) was captured by sequencing in a study of T-cell memory formation after mild COVID-19. Study-wide points: The CD4+ clones that contracted clustered mainly within CM and EM, and the CD8+ clones concentrated in EMRA. Second-wave clones peaking on day 37 lacked confirmed SARS-CoV-2 specificity.

Looked up from germline, CDR1 is SQVTM and CDR2 is ANQGSEA. CDR3 length: 13 residues. V lost 6 bases and J lost 7, with 16 bases in between. This clonotype turned up a few times. Antigen specificity is unknown. MiXCR was run by TCRdb on the 5' RACE reads, yielding one entry per CDR3 protein. The data hold 300,000 to 400,000 distinct CDR3 sequences, with under 25% observed a single time. The sequence derives from an adult woman who had mild COVID-19 (a few samples of this study predate the infection). Cell type and time point are not known. Sequences were obtained from PBMCs or a T cell subset sorted from them (not recorded which). The chain employs TRBV29-1 and TRBJ2-4; no clear D gene. CDR3: CSVIGPQWNIQYF. In nucleotides, the CDR3 is TGCAGCGTAATCGGACCCCAGTGGAACATTCAGTACTTC.